This entry concerns a single T cell receptor beta chain. Its target is not known. TEMRA cells were FACS-enriched, and CD8+ and CD4+ T cells were isolated negatively. The data were taken from a study of CD8 T cells in Susac syndrome. RNA was extracted with the RNeasy kit, and a quantity of about 0.45 to 1 ug was reverse transcribed using random hexamers. One entry per CDR3 protein results from TCRdb running MiXCR on the immunoSEQ multiplex PCR reads. The sample consists of approximately 79,000 distinct CDR3 sequences, approximately 94% of them appearing once. Study-wide findings and caveats: TEMRA cells and active patients showed peak Susac CD8+ clonal expansion.

From germline, CDR1 is MDHEN and CDR2 SYDVKM. CDR3 length: 15 residues. J was trimmed by 5 bases and V by 5 bases; bases with no gene match: 8. What was sequenced was CD8+ T cells from PBMCs. The sequence derives from a human donor with Susac syndrome. This chain joins TRBV28 and TRBJ2-7; 11 bases match TRBD1. The CDR3 is CASSQWDRGRNEQYF. The CDR3 DNA follows: TGTGCCAGCAGTCAATGGGACAGGGGGAGGAACGAGCAGTACTTC.